This T cell receptor beta chain was profiled in a study of response to subunit inactivated influenza vaccine (dated by TCRdb to about 2018). Broadly, across the study: Deep quantitative profiling of the T cell receptor repertoire was used in the study to follow responses to a trivalent subunit inactivated influenza vaccine.

The germline ends are 10 bases apart after V is trimmed by 8 bases and J by 0 bases. From cysteine to phenylalanine, the CDR3 is 13 amino acids long. Only CDR3 DNA remains: 39 bases, in frame from the first base. The germline V gene (reference sequence) provides CDR1 LNHNV and CDR2 YYDKDF. Library preparation was by RT-PCR. For sequencing, an Illumina HiSeq 2500 was employed. TCRdb applied fastp at Q25 and MiXCR to the public reads, then kept only in-frame beta chains. Rows merge per CDR3 protein into single entries with the most common DNA and genes. Within this sample are 400,000 to 650,000 distinct CDR3 sequences, with approximately 6.9% of them counted one time only. Of the sample, roughly 14% falls within the top ten clones. General study outcomes and caveats: It was suggested by the authors that each seasonal influenza vaccination may recruit only a limited number of new T cells.

Details on this clonotype: This receptor's antigen is unknown. Base quality data are lacking; no much larger clone is found one base away.

This TCR was recovered from a man in his fifties or sixties who received an inactivated influenza vaccine. Donor details come from another sample of the same person, matched by shared clones. Material: PBMCs from blood, obtained around 2 years after vaccination. The chain is assembled from TRBV15 and TRBJ2-5; TRBD2 is a possible D gene, resting on 6 matching bases. The DNA sequence is given as TGTGCCACCTCCCGGGAGAACCAAGAGACCCAGTACTTC. Its protein is CATSRENQETQYF.